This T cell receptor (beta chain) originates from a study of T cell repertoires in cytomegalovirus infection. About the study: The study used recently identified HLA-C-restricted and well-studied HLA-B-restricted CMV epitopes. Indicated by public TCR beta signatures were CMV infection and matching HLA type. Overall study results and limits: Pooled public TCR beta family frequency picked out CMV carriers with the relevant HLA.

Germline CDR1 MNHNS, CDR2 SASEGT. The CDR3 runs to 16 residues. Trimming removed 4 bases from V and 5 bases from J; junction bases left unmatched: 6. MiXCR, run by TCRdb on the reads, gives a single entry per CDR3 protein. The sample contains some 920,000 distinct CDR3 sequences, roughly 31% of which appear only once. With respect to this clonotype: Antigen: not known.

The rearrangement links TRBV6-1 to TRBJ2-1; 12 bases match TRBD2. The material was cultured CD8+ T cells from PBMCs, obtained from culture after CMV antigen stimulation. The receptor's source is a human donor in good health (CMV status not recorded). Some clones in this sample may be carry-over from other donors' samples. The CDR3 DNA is TGTGCCAGCAGTGGCCCGGGACTAGCGGGCAACAATGAGCAGTTCTTC. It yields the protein CASSGPGLAGNNEQFF.